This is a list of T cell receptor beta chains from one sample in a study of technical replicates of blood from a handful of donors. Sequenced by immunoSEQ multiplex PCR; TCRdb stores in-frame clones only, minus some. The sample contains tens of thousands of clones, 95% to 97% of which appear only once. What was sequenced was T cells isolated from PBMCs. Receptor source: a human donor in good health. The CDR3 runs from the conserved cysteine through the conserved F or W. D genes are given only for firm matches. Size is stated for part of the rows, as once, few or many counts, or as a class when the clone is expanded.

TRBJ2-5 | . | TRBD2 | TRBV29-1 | TGCAGCGTTGAAGGACGACTAGCGGGAGGGGTAGAGACCCAGTACTTC | CSVEGRLAGGVETQYF
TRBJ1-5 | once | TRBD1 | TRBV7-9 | TGTGCCAGCAGCCGTCTGACAGGGGACGGGTATCAGCCCCAGCATTTT | CASSRLTGDGYQPQHF
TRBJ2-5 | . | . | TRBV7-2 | TGTGCCAGCAGACAAAGTACTATTTATGAGACCCAGTACTTC | CASRQSTIYETQYF
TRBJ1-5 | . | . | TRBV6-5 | TGTGCCAGCAGTACTAGAAATCAGCCCCAGCATTTT | CASSTRNQPQHF
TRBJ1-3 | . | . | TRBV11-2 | TGTGCCAGCAGCTCCCTCAAAACCGACAGGTTTTGGTCTGGAAACACCATATATTTT | CASSSLKTDRFWSGNTIYF
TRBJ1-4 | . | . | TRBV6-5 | TGTGCCAGCAGTTACTCGATCGGGTCTGAAAAACTGTTTTTT | CASSYSIGSEKLFF
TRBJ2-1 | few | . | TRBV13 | TGTGCCAGCAGGTCTAGCGCGAGCTCCTACAATGAGCAGTTCTTC | CASRSSASSYNEQFF
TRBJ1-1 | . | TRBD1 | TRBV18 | TGTGCCAGCTCGTGGGACAGGGAAACTGAAGCTTTCTTT | CASSWDRETEAFF
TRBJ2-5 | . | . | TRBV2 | TGTACGAGTAAGACCCAGTACTTC | CTSKTQYF
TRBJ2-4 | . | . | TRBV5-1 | TGCGCCAGCAGCTTGGAGGGGTTAAACATTCAGTACTTC | CASSLEGLNIQYF
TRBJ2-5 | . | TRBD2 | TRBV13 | TGTGCCAGCAGCTTAGCCGGAGCGGGAGGGGAGACCCAGTACTTC | CASSLAGAGGETQYF
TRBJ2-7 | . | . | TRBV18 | TGTGCCAGCTCATTACAGGACAGTCGCGAGCAGTACTTC | CASSLQDSREQYF
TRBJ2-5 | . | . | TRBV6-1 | TGTGCCAGCACTATGGTCGGGGAGCGGGCGGAGACCCAGTACTTC | CASTMVGERAETQYF
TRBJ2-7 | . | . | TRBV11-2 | TGTGCCAGCATCACAGGGAGCGAGCAGTACTTC | CASITGSEQYF
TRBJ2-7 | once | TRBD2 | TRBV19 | TGTGCCAGTAGCCTACTAGCGGGGAAGGGGGAGCAGTACTTC | CASSLLAGKGEQYF
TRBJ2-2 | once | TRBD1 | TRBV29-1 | TGCAGCGTTGCAAATTTGCCGGGACAGGGGGACACCGGGGAGCTGTTTTTT | CSVANLPGQGDTGELFF
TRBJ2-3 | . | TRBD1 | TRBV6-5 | TGTGCCAGCAGGTCGACAGGGCGCACAGATACGCAGTATTTT | CASRSTGRTDTQYF
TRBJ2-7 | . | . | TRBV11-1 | TGTGCCAGCAGCTTATATTACAGGGAGCCCTACGAGCAGTACTTC | CASSLYYREPYEQYF
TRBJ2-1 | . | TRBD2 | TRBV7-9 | TGTGCCAGCAGATCCGGGACTAGCTCCTACAATGAGCAGTTCTTC | CASRSGTSSYNEQFF
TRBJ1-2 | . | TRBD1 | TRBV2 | TGTGCCAGCAGTGAACAGGGGGCGCTTGGCTACACCTTC | CASSEQGALGYTF
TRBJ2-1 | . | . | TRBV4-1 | TGCGCCAGCAGCCAACTGTTTTCAGGTCTCGGAACCTACAATGAGCAGTTCTTC | CASSQLFSGLGTYNEQFF
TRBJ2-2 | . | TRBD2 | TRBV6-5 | TGTGCCAGCAGCTCACGACTAGCCAGAACCGGGGAGCTGTTTTTT | CASSSRLARTGELFF
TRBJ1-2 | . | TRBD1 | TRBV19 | TGTGCCAGTAGTCCTAGCGGACAGGGGTGGTCGTCCTATGGCTACACCTTC | CASSPSGQGWSSYGYTF
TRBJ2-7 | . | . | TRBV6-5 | TGTGCCAGCAGCCCGACAGGAGCTACATACGAGCAGTACTTC | CASSPTGATYEQYF
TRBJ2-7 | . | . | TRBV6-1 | TGTGCCAGCAGTGAAGCGCAAAGAGACGAGCAGTACTTC | CASSEAQRDEQYF
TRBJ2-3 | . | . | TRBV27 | TGTGCCCTGCGAGGGGATACGCAGTATTTT | CALRGDTQYF
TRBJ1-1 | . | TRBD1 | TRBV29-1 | TGCAGCGTTGGGGGACAGGTTAACACTGAAGCTTTCTTT | CSVGGQVNTEAFF
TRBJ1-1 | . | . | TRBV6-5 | TGTGCCAGCAGTTACGGGGGAGGCACTGAAGCTTTCTTT | CASSYGGGTEAFF
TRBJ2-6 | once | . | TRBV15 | TGTGCCACCAGCAGAGGGGGGGGGCTCCACTCTGGGGCCAACGTCCTGACTTTC | CATSRGGGLHSGANVLTF
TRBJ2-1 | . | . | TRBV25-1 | TGTGCCAGCAGTGAATCGGTGCGCGGGTACAATGAGCAGTTCTTC | CASSESVRGYNEQFF
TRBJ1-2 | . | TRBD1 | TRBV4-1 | TGCGCCAGCAGCCCGCGAAGGACAGGAGTCTATGGCTACACCTTC | CASSPRRTGVYGYTF
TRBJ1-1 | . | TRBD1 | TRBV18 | TGTGCCAGCTCACCACCGTCAGGGGGACGGAACACTGAAGCTTTCTTT | CASSPPSGGRNTEAFF
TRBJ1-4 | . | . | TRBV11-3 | TGTGCCAGCAGCGCTCAGGGGTGGAATGAAAAACTGTTTTTT | CASSAQGWNEKLFF
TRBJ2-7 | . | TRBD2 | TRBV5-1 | TGCGCCAGCAGCCCGGGGGACTATCAACCTTACGAGCAGTACTTC | CASSPGDYQPYEQYF
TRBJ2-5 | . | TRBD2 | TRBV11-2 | TGTGCCAGCAGCGCGCCGACTAGCACCCTAGAGACCCAGTACTTC | CASSAPTSTLETQYF
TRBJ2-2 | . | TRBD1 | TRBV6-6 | TGTGCCAGCAGGAATCCCCGGACAGGGAGCACCGGGGAGCTGTTTTTT | CASRNPRTGSTGELFF
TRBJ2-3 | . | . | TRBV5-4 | TGTGCCAGCAGCTCCAGTAGCACTAGCACAGATACGCAGTATTTT | CASSSSSTSTDTQYF
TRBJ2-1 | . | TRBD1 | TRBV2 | TGTGCCAGCAGGAAGGGACAGGGGAGTGAGCAGTTCTTC | CASRKGQGSEQFF
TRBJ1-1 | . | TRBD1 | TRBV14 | TGTGCCAGCAGCCAAGCACAGGGGGCATGGAACACTGAAGCTTTCTTT | CASSQAQGAWNTEAFF
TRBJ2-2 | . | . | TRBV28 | . | CASSTSNTGELFF
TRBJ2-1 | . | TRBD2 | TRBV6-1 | TGTGCCAGCAGTGACTACTTGACTAGCGGGAGAAACCATGAGCAGTTCTTC | CASSDYLTSGRNHEQFF
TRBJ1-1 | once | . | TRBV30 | TGTGCCTGGAGGAGGGCCCCGCGGGACACTGAAGCTTTCTTT | CAWRRAPRDTEAFF
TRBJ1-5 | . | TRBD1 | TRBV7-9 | TGTGCCAGCAGCCTGGACAGGGGTAATCAGCCCCAGCATTTT | CASSLDRGNQPQHF
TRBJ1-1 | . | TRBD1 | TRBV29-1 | TGCAGCGTTAGACAGGGGGCGCCGGCTTTCTTT | CSVRQGAPAFF
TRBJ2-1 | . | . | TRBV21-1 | TGTGCCAGCAGCAAAGGCCCGGGGGGGCAGCCACCCTACAATGAGCAGTTCTTC | CASSKGPGGQPPYNEQFF
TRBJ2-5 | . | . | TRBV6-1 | TGTGCCAGCTTTCACTCAGAGACCCAGTACTTC | CASFHSETQYF
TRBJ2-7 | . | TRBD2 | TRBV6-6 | TGTGCCAGCAGTTACGATGGGGGTAGCGGGTCGGATGAGCAGTACTTC | CASSYDGGSGSDEQYF
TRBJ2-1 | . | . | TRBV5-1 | TGCGCCAGCAGCTTAGTGCGGGGGCATGAGCAGTTCTTC | CASSLVRGHEQFF
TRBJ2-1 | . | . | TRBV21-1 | TGTGCCAGCAGCAAGGGGACTTGTGGCTACAATGAGCAGTTCTTC | CASSKGTCGYNEQFF